The 15 T cell receptor beta chains below were found in one sample sequenced in a study of cytomegalovirus exposure and HLA in healthy donors. The PCR had 60 Vbeta and 13 Jbeta primers. Data came from immunoSEQ multiplex PCR; TCRdb stores just in-frame clones and leaves some out. This repertoire comprises more than 45,000 clones; its ten largest clones make up less than 2.5%. The sequencing sample was made of PBMCs. The receptors derive from a woman between 40 and 55 years old in good health and CMV-seronegative.

This chain connects TRBV4-3 to TRBJ1-1; D uncertain. Deletions cut 3 bases from V and 5 bases from J, with 13 bases between. Germline CDR1 reads LGHNA; CDR2 reads YSLEER. The CDR3 covers 14 residues. The CDR3, as DNA: TGCGCCAGCAGCCATCTGGAGGGAAGGACTGAAGCTTTCTTT. Protein sequence: CASSHLEGRTEAFF.

The genes are TRBV7-2 and TRBJ2-7; 9 positions match TRBD1. The V gene's germline CDR1 is SGHTA and CDR2 FQGNSA. V gave up 5 bases and J gave up 5 bases; unmatched junction bases: 4. CDR3 length equals 13 residues. The CDR3 here is CASSLDRGNEQYF. The CDR3, as DNA: TGTGCCAGCAGCCTCGACAGGGGGAACGAGCAGTACTTC.

V usage is TRBV27 and J usage is TRBJ2-1; 13 bases match TRBD2. The germline V gene has CDR1 MNHEY and CDR2 SMNVEV (reference sequence). The CDR3 is 16 residues long. Trimming removed 1 base from V and 10 bases from J; junction bases left unmatched: 7. The CDR3 bases are TGTGCCAGCAGTTTATTCGGACTAGCGGGGGCACGGGAGCAGTTCTTC. Its protein is CASSLFGLAGAREQFF.

V gene TRBV29-1 combines with J gene TRBJ1-4; TRBD1 matches at 8 bases. CDR1 is SQVTM, CDR2 ANQGSEA, per germline. The CDR3 sequence is 13 residues long. Trimming cost V 3 bases and J 7 bases; bases outside gene matches: 4. The CDR3 DNA sequence: TGCAGCGTTGATGTACAGGGGGGTGAAAAACTGTTTTTT. As protein: CSVDVQGGEKLFF.

The chain is built from TRBV30 and TRBJ1-2; the D is unclear. The CDR3 extends over 14 amino acids. CDR1 is GTSNPN and CDR2 is SVGIG in the germline V gene (reference sequence). V lost 5 bases and J 2 bases, leaving 15 bases between the germline ends. CDR3 bases: TGTGCCTGGGCCCGACGGGGTCGAAACTATGGCTACACCTTC. It translates to CAWARRGRNYGYTF.

This chain connects TRBV7-9 to TRBJ2-1; possibly TRBD1 for D (5 bases). Per germline, CDR1 SEHNR and CDR2 FQNEAQ (reference sequence). V lost 5 bases and J lost 8, with 10 bases in between. This CDR3 is 12 amino acids long. CDR3 residues: CASSHDSHEQFF. The CDR3, as DNA: TGTGCCAGCAGCCACGACAGCCATGAGCAGTTCTTC.

This chain joins TRBV11-3 and TRBJ1-1; no reliable D call. V gave up 1 base and J gave up 1 base, with 7 bases separating them. The CDR3 sequence is 14 residues long. Germline CDR1 SGHNT, CDR2 YENEEA. CDR3 amino acids: CASSLGGPNTEAFF. As DNA, the CDR3 is TGTGCCAGCAGCTTAGGAGGGCCGAACACTGAAGCTTTCTTT.

The rearrangement links TRBV29-1 to TRBJ2-1; 12 nucleotides line up with TRBD2. Trimming at V came to 6 bases and at J to 5 bases, leaving 11 bases not matched to a gene. The CDR3 contains 16 residues. Germline CDR1 is SQVTM and CDR2 is ANQGSEA. CDR3 nucleotides: TGCAGCGTGTTCCACGGACTAGCGGGAAGCGACAATGAGCAGTTCTTC. Its protein is CSVFHGLAGSDNEQFF.

CDR3 region: CASSEARNYEQYF. The CDR3 DNA sequence: TGTGCCAGCAGTGAAGCCAGGAACTACGAGCAGTACTTC. V is TRBV6-1 and J is TRBJ2-7, with D unclear. Germline CDR1 MNHNS, CDR2 SASEGT. V was trimmed by 0 bases and J by 3 bases, leaving 6 bases between them. This CDR3 comprises 13 residues.

The V call is TRBV2, the J call TRBJ2-7; TRBD2 matches at 8 bases. With 5 bases clipped from V and 4 bases from J, the junction kept 4 bases outside the gene matches. Germline loops: CDR1 SNHLY, CDR2 FYNNEI. The CDR3 has 13 amino acids. The CDR3 is CASSRGGRYEQYF. CDR3 DNA: TGTGCCAGCAGTCGGGGGGGCCGGTACGAGCAGTACTTC.

The J gene is TRBJ2-3, the V gene TRBV5-1; no reliable D call. CDR1 is SGHRS and CDR2 is YFSETQ in the germline V gene. Deletions cut 3 bases from V and 2 bases from J, with 7 bases between. CDR3 length equals 13 residues. The CDR3 DNA reads TGCGCCAGCAGCTCCTACCCCACAGATACGCAGTATTTT. Its translation is CASSSYPTDTQYF.

The chain links TRBV5-6 to TRBJ2-2; a possible D gene is TRBD2 (6 bases). V shed 0 bases and J shed 5 bases, with 11 bases lying between them. The CDR3 is 15 amino acids. The germline V gene has CDR1 SGHDT and CDR2 YYEEEE. The CDR3 DNA follows: TGTGCCAGCAGCTTGGGCGGGGCCGATACCGGGGAGCTGTTTTTT. It is translated as CASSLGGADTGELFF.

The chain carries TRBV6-1 and TRBJ1-4; D gene ambiguous. The CDR3 is 18 residues long. Germline V gene sequence: CDR1 MNHNS, CDR2 SASEGT. The V and J ends lost 3 bases and 5 bases respectively, with 22 bases between them. CDR3 nucleotides: TGTGCCAGCAGTGACGGTCCAAGTCTCCTAGTCGACAATGAAAAACTGTTTTTT. It is translated as CASSDGPSLLVDNEKLFF.

The chain is built from TRBV6-5 and TRBJ2-5, with D perhaps matching TRBD2 (6 bases). V lost 3 bases and J lost 5, with 13 bases in between. CDR1 is MNHEY, CDR2 SVGAGI, per germline. The CDR3 is made up of 14 amino acids. The CDR3 here is CASSYTGVTETQYF. For the CDR3, the DNA is TGTGCCAGCAGTTATACGGGGGTCACGGAGACCCAGTACTTC.

The chain is built from TRBV18 and TRBJ2-1, with 12 positions matching TRBD2. There are 15 residues in the CDR3. From germline, CDR1 is KGHSH and CDR2 LQKENI. The junction had 12 bases not matched to a gene; V was cut back by 4 bases and J by 14 bases. CDR3 sequence reads: CASSLTSGGPGEEFF. The CDR3 nucleotides read TGTGCCAGCTCACTAACTAGCGGGGGGCCCGGGGAGGAGTTCTTC.